This entry concerns a single T cell receptor beta chain. Its antigen is currently unknown. Other DNA sequences in this sample translate to the same CDR3. Sequenced by immunoSEQ multiplex PCR; TCRdb stores in-frame clones only, minus some. Among approximately 140,000 clones listed, more than 85% were seen once. This sample is drawn from a study of T cell responses to AZD1222 COVID-19 vaccine. Study-wide results and caveats: Just a handful of AZD1222 recipients were seropositive at baseline. Clonal diversity may have been underestimated, and the donors were mostly white British, with more females than males. The breadth and depth of Spike-specific TCRs increased once two AZD1222 doses had been given.

The V end lost 1 base, the J end lost 2 bases, and 9 bases lay between the germline ends. The CDR3 is made up of 14 amino acids. The V gene's germline CDR1 is LNHDA and CDR2 SQIVND (reference sequence). This chain uses TRBV19 with TRBJ2-7, with D tentatively TRBD1 (6 bases). The TCR comes from an adult in good health. This material consisted of peripheral blood, taken on day 0 of AZD1222 vaccination. This chain's CDR3 is CASSIGTATYEQYF. CDR3 DNA sequence: TGTGCCAGTAGTATAGGGACAGCTACCTACGAGCAGTACTTC.